This TCR beta chain was observed in a study of blood T cell repertoires in COVID-19. Study-level information: The cDNA or gDNA used as material had been derived from T cells, B-cell-depleted T cells, or PBMCs.

In the original analysis: Scientists estimated how many nucleated cells there were by amplifying reference gene primers. Clones were sequenced by immunoSEQ multiplex PCR, and TCRdb holds only the in-frame ones, with some missing. V and J calls and clone size come straight from that table; D and trimming were deduced from the DNA. Among 20,000 or so clones listed, about 90% were seen once. This clone was seen only a few times. The V and J ends lost 3 bases and 2 bases, in that order; junction bases with no gene match: 5. The CDR3 has 15 amino acids. Germline CDR1 is WNHNN and CDR2 is SYGVQD (reference sequence).

The gene calls are TRBV10-1 and TRBJ2-7; 9 bases match TRBD2. What was sequenced was peripheral blood. This sequence originates from a human donor with active COVID-19. The donor label of this sample is uncertain. The CDR3 here is CASSERAGGTYEQYF. As DNA, the CDR3 is TGCGCCAGCAGTGAAAGGGCGGGAGGGACCTACGAGCAGTACTTC.